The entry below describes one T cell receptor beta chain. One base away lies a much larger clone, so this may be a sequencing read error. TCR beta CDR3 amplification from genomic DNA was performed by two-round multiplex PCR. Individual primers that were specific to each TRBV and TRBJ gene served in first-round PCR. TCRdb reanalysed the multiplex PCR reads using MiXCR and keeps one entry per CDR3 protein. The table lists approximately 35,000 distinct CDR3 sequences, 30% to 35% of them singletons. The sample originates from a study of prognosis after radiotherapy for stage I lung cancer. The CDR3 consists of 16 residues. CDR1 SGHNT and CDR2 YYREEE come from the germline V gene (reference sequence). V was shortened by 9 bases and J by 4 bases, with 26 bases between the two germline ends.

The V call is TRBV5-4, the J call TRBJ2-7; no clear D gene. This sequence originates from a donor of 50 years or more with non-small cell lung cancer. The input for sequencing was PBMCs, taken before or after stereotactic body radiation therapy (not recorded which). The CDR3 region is CAIRFGGATPPYEQYF. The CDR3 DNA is TGTGCCATCAGGTTTGGTGGAGCTACTCCACCGTACGAGCAGTACTTC.